This entry lists 18 T cell receptor beta chains sequenced from one sample in a study of cytomegalovirus exposure and HLA in healthy donors. Use of 60 Vbeta and 13 Jbeta primers characterized the PCR. Profiled with immunoSEQ multiplex PCR; TCRdb holds only in-frame clones, not every one. This sample has about 140,000 clones, with roughly 80% found just once. The sequencing input was PBMCs. The receptors here all came from a man aged 40-55 years in good health and CMV-seropositive.

This chain connects TRBV18 to TRBJ2-7; 10 bases map to TRBD1. V dropped 4 bases and J dropped 2; count of bases not matched to a gene: 2. Germline loops: CDR1 KGHSH, CDR2 LQKENI. The CDR3 runs to 14 residues. DNA of the CDR3: TGTGCCAGCTCACGGGACAGGGGCACCTACGAGCAGTACTTC. It is translated as CASSRDRGTYEQYF.

The rearrangement links TRBV28 to TRBJ2-4; 8 bases line up with TRBD1. Germline V gene sequence: CDR1 MDHEN, CDR2 SYDVKM. The ends lost 5 bases at V and 0 bases at J; junction bases unmatched: 12. This CDR3 comprises 18 residues. The CDR3 DNA reads TGTGCCAGCAGTCTGACCGGGACAGGTCTTCTAGCCAAAAACATTCAGTACTTC. Encoded protein: CASSLTGTGLLAKNIQYF.

The V gene is TRBV6-1, the J gene TRBJ2-1; 7 nucleotides align to TRBD2. Germline V gene lookup returns CDR1 MNHNS and CDR2 SASEGT. There are 16 residues in the CDR3. V was clipped by 3 bases and J by 3 bases; unmatched bases: 8. The CDR3 sequence: CASSEVLAANYNEQFF. CDR3 DNA: TGTGCCAGCAGTGAGGTCCTAGCGGCCAACTACAATGAGCAGTTCTTC.

This chain joins TRBV7-9 and TRBJ1-1; D uncertain. V was pared by 3 bases and J by 11 bases, with 31 bases between. The CDR3 loop spans 18 amino acids. The germline CDR1 and CDR2 sequences are SEHNR and FQNEAQ (reference sequence). CDR3 region: CASSFVSGMAKDLIQAFF. The CDR3 DNA follows: TGTGCCAGCAGCTTTGTATCGGGTATGGCAAAAGATCTGATCCAGGCTTTCTTT.

The chain employs TRBV4-3 and TRBJ2-7; tentatively, D is TRBD1 (6 bases). V was clipped by 0 bases and J by 6 bases, with 15 bases between them. Germline V gene data show CDR1 as LGHNA and CDR2 as YSLEER. The CDR3 has 15 amino acids. In nucleotides, the CDR3 is TGCGCCAGCAGCCAAGAGCGAGGCAGGGGATCCGAGCAGTACTTC. This encodes CASSQERGRGSEQYF.

This clone was seen a handful of times. The genes are TRBV19 and TRBJ2-6, with 11 bases identical to TRBD1. CDR3 length: 19 amino acids. CDR1 LNHDA and CDR2 SQIVND come from the germline V gene (reference sequence). Trimming removed 5 bases from V and 0 bases from J; junction bases left unmatched: 9. As DNA, the CDR3 is TGTGCCAGTAGTTCACGTCCGGGACAGGGGGTCTCTGGGGCCAACGTCCTGACTTTC. Its translation: CASSSRPGQGVSGANVLTF. Based on the CDR3 plus reference TRBV19 and TRBJ2-6, the full variable domain is DGGITQSPKYLFRKEGQNVTLSCEQNLNHDAMYWYRQDPGQGLRLIYYSQIVNDFQKGDIAEGYSVSREKKESFPLTVTSAQKNPTAFYLCASSSRPGQGVSGANVLTFGAGSRLTVL.

V and J are TRBV5-1 and TRBJ2-7; 7 positions agree with TRBD1. Germline V CDR1 and CDR2: SGHRS, YFSETQ. Trimming took 1 base from V and 7 from J; bases not matched to a gene: 11. This CDR3 contains 15 residues. The CDR3 DNA follows: TGCGCCAGCAGCTTGACAGGGGAATTATCAAGGGAGCAGTACTTC. This sequence encodes CASSLTGELSREQYF.

This clone was seen once. The chain has TRBV2 and TRBJ2-7; 8 bases map to TRBD1. Per germline, CDR1 SNHLY and CDR2 FYNNEI. V lost 6 bases and J lost 3; bases outside the gene matches: 10. This CDR3 has 15 residues. The CDR3 bases are TGTGCCAGCAGGGATTTCGAGACAGGGGACTACGAGCAGTACTTC. It encodes CASRDFETGDYEQYF. Looking up the rest from reference TRBV2 and TRBJ2-7 gives the full variable domain: EPEVTQTPSHQVTQMGQEVILRCVPISNHLYFYWYRQILGQKVEFLVSFYNNEISEKSEIFDDQFSVERPDGSNFTLKIRSTKLEDSAMYFCASRDFETGDYEQYFGPGTRLTVT.

The V gene is TRBV5-8, the J gene TRBJ1-2, with TRBD1 identical over 10 bases. CDR1 SGHTS and CDR2 YDEGEE come from the germline V gene. The CDR3 extends over 15 amino acids. With V trimmed by 3 bases and J by 2 bases, 4 bases remained unmatched. Here the CDR3 reads CASSSRQGANYGYTF. The CDR3 DNA reads TGTGCCAGCAGCTCCCGACAGGGGGCGAACTATGGCTACACCTTC. Looking up the rest from reference TRBV5-8 and TRBJ1-2 gives the full variable domain: EAGVTQSPTHLIKTRGQQATLRCSPISGHTSVYWYQQALGLGLQFLLWYDEGEERNRGNFPPRFSGRQFPNYSSELNVNALELEDSALYLCASSSRQGANYGYTFGSGTRLTVV.

The V gene is TRBV9, the J gene TRBJ2-2; TRBD2 aligns across 15 bases. Germline lookup yields CDR1 SGDLS and CDR2 YYNGEE. CDR3 length: 18 residues. The V and J ends lost 4 bases and 5 bases, in that order; junction bases with no gene match: 9. The CDR3: CASSPRPGLAGGTGELFF. The CDR3 bases are TGTGCCAGCAGCCCAAGGCCGGGACTAGCGGGAGGTACCGGGGAGCTGTTTTTT.

The rearrangement uses TRBV7-3 and TRBJ2-2, with 7 bases lining up with TRBD1. J was trimmed by 0 bases and V by 2 bases; bases with no gene match: 3. Germline V CDR1 and CDR2: SGHTA, FQGTGA. This CDR3 has 16 residues. For the CDR3, the DNA is TGTGCCAGCAGCTTAGGGACAGCAACGAACACCGGGGAGCTGTTTTTT. Its protein product is CASSLGTATNTGELFF.

This clone has just a few counts. The rearrangement joins TRBV5-1 to TRBJ2-4; tentatively, D is TRBD2 (6 bases). Trimming shortened V by 3 bases and J by 3 bases, and 19 bases separated the two germline ends. The CDR3 runs to 17 residues. CDR1 and CDR2 from the germline V gene are SGHRS and YFSETQ. The CDR3 nucleotides read TGCGCCAGCAGCTCCTTAAGTTCCCCCGGGAGCAAAAACATTCAGTACTTC. Its protein is CASSSLSSPGSKNIQYF.

The genes are TRBV10-3 and TRBJ2-7; 9 bases line up with TRBD1. The V and J ends lost 3 bases and 3 bases, in that order; junction bases with no gene match: 3. The CDR3 consists of 14 residues. Germline CDR1 and CDR2: ENHRY and SYGVKD. CDR3: CAISDPDRGYEQYF. CDR3 coding DNA: TGTGCCATCAGTGACCCGGACAGGGGCTACGAGCAGTACTTC.

The chain uses TRBV19 and TRBJ1-5, with a weak D call TRBD1 (6 bases). V shed 10 bases and J shed 0 bases, with 16 bases lying between them. The CDR3 has 15 amino acids. Germline-derived CDR1 and CDR2 are LNHDA and SQIVND (reference sequence). CDR3 protein: CATDTGTLSNQPQHF. The CDR3 DNA is TGTGCCACCGATACCGGGACACTTAGCAATCAGCCCCAGCATTTT.

This clone was counted only a few times. V gene TRBV6-5 combines with J gene TRBJ1-5; no reliable D call. The V end lost 0 bases, the J end lost 4 bases, and 4 bases lay between the germline ends. Germline CDR1 reads MNHEY; CDR2 reads SVGAGI. The CDR3 has 13 amino acids. The CDR3 nucleotides are TGTGCCAGCAGTTACTCCCAAAATCAGCCCCAGCATTTT. Its protein product is CASSYSQNQPQHF.

This clone was seen just once. V is TRBV5-1 and J is TRBJ1-1; 11 bases match TRBD1. Germline loops: CDR1 SGHRS, CDR2 YFSETQ. CDR3 length: 16 residues. V shed 4 bases, J shed 0 bases, and the junction held 5 bases outside the gene matches. The DNA for the CDR3 is TGCGCCAGCAGCCCCCGGACAGGGGGCTTGAACACTGAAGCTTTCTTT. It specifies CASSPRTGGLNTEAFF.

V is TRBV7-9 and J is TRBJ1-1; D gene uncertain. The CDR3 contains 12 residues. Trimming removed 0 bases at V and 7 bases at J, with 6 bases between. Germline CDR1 reads SEHNR; CDR2 reads FQNEAQ (reference sequence). This CDR3 is CASSLAGFEAFF. DNA for the CDR3: TGTGCCAGCAGCTTAGCTGGCTTTGAAGCTTTCTTT.

This chain connects TRBV29-1 to TRBJ2-7, with TRBD1 matching over 9 bases. Germline CDR1 is SQVTM and CDR2 is ANQGSEA. V lost 6 bases and J lost 1; bases outside the gene matches: 4. This CDR3 spans 13 amino acids. The CDR3 region is CSVAGTGSYEQYF. CDR3 bases: TGCAGCGTCGCCGGGACAGGGTCCTACGAGCAGTACTTC.